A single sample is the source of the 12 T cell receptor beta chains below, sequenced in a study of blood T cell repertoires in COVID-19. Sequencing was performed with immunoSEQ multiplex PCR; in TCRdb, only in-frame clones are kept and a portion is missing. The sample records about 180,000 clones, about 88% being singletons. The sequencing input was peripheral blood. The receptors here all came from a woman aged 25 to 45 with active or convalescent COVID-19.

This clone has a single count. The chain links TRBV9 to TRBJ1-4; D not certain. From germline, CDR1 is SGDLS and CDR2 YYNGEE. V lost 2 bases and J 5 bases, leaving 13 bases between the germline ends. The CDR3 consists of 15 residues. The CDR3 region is CASSVGLIGNEKLFF. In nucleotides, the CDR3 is TGTGCCAGCAGCGTTGGACTGATCGGCAATGAAAAACTGTTTTTT.

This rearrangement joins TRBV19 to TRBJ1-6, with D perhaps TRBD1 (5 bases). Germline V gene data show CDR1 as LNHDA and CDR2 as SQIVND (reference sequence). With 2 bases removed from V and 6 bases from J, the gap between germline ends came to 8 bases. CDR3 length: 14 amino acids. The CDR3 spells CASSIRGGNSPLHF. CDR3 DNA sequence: TGTGCCAGTAGTATAAGGGGTGGTAATTCACCCCTCCACTTT.

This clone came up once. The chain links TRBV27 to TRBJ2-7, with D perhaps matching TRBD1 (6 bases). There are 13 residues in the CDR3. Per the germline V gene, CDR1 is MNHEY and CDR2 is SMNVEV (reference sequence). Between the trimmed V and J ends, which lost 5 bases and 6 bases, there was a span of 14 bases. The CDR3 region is CASSARTASEQYF. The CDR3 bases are TGTGCCAGCAGTGCACGGACAGCCTCCGAGCAGTACTTC.

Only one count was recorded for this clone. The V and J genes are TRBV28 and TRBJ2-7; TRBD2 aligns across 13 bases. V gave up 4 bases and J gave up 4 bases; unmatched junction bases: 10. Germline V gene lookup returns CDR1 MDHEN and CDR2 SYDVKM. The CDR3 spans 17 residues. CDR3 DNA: TGTGCCAGCAGTTCAATCCGGACTAGCGGGAGTCGGTACGAGCAGTACTTC. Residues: CASSSIRTSGSRYEQYF.

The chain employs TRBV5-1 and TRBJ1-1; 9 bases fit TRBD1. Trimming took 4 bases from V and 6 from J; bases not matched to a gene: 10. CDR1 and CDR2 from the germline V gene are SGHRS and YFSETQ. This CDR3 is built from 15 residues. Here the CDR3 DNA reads TGCGCCAGCAGCAGACGGACAGGGGCGGTCTCTGAAGCTTTCTTT. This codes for CASSRRTGAVSEAFF.

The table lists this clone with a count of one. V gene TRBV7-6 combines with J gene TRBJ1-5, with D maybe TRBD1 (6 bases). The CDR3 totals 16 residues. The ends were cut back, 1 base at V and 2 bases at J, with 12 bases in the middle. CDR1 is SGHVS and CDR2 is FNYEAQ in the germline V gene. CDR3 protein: CASSLVGGPGNQPQHF. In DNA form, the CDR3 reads TGTGCCAGCAGCTTAGTGGGGGGGCCGGGCAATCAGCCCCAGCATTTT.

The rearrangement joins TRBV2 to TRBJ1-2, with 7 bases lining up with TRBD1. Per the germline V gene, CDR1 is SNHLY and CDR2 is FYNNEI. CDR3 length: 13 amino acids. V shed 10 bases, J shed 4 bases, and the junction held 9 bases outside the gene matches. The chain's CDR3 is CANRWTGSYGYTF. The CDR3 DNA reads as TGTGCCAACCGATGGACAGGATCCTATGGCTACACCTTC.

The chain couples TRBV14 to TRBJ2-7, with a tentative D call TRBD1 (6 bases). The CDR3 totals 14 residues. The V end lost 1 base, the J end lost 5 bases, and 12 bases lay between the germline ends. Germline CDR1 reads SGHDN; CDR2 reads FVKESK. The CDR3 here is CASSQVHGDNEQYF. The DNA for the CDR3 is TGTGCCAGCAGCCAAGTGCATGGGGACAACGAGCAGTACTTC.

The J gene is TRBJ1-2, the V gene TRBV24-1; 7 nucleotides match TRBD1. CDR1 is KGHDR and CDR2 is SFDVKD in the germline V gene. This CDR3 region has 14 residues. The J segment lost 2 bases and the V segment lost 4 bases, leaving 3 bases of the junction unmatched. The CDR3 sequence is CATSEWDSNYGYTF. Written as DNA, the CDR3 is TGTGCCACCAGTGAGTGGGACAGCAACTATGGCTACACCTTC.

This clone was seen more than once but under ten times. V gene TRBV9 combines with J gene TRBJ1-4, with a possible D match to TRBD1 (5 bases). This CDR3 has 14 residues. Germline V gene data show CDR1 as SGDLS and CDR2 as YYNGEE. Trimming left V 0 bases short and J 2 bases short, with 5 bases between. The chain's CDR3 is CASSVGGTNEKLFF. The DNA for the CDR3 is TGTGCCAGCAGCGTAGGGGGCACTAATGAAAAACTGTTTTTT. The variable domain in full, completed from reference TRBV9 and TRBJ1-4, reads DSGVTQTPKHLITATGQRVTLRCSPRSGDLSVYWYQQSLDQGLQFLIQYYNGEERAKGNILERFSAQQFPDLHSELNLSSLELGDSALYFCASSVGGTNEKLFFGSGTQLSVL.

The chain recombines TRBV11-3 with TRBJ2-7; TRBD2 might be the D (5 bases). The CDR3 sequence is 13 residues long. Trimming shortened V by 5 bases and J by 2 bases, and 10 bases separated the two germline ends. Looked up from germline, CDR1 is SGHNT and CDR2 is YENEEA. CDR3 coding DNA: TGTGCCAGCAGCGCAGTCGGGGCCTACGAGCAGTACTTC. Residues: CASSAVGAYEQYF.

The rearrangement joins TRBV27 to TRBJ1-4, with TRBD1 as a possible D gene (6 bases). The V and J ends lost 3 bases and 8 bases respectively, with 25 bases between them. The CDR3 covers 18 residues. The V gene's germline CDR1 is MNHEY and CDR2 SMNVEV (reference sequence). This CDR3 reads CASSFRPREWDIMEKLFF. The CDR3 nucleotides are TGTGCCAGCAGTTTCCGTCCCCGAGAGTGGGACATTATGGAAAAACTGTTTTTT.